This TCR beta chain is drawn from a study of T cell responses to AZD1222 COVID-19 vaccine. Sequencing was performed with immunoSEQ multiplex PCR; in TCRdb, only in-frame clones are kept and a portion is missing. Among about 90,000 clones listed, approximately 88% were seen once. Germline V gene sequence: CDR1 MNHEY, CDR2 SMNVEV (reference sequence). Between the trimmed V and J ends, which lost 4 bases and 4 bases, there was a span of 10 bases. This CDR3 region has 14 residues. This chain uses TRBV27 with TRBJ1-4; D is perhaps TRBD1 (5 bases). This TCR derives from an adult in good health. This sample comprised peripheral blood, obtained on day 0 of AZD1222 vaccination. CDR3 loop: CASSSGTRNEKLFF. CDR3 in DNA: TGTGCCAGCAGTTCAGGGACCCGTAATGAAAAACTGTTTTTT.